This T cell receptor (beta chain) was identified in a study of shared clonotypes between healthy human individuals. Assay used: immunoSEQ multiplex PCR; TCRdb lists only in-frame clones, some missing. The sample has roughly 2.1 million clones, about 92% seen once; the top ten hold over 1.5%. CDR1 and CDR2 (germline): SGHAT, FQNNGV. The junction had 5 bases not matched to a gene; V was cut back by 1 base and J by 3 bases. The CDR3 sequence is 15 residues long. The naive CD8 population came from CD45RO-negative cells selected for CCR7, without terminally differentiated effector memory CD45RA+ cells. The sequencing input was naive CD8+ T cells from PBMCs. This clonotype originated in a man younger than 35 in good health. Some clones in this sample may be carry-over from other donors' samples. The genes are TRBV11-2 and TRBJ2-7; 8 bases agree with TRBD2. The CDR3 DNA follows: TGTGCCAGCAGCTTAGGTGGTAGCGGGATCTACGAGCAGTACTTC. Residues: CASSLGGSGIYEQYF.